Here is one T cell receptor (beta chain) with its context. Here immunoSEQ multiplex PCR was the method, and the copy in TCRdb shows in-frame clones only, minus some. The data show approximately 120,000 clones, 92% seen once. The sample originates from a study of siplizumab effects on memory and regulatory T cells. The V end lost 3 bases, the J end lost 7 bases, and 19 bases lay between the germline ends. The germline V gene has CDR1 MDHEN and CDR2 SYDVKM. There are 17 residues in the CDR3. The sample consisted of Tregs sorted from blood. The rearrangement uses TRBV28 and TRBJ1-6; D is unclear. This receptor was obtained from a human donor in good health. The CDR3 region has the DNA TGTGCCAGCAGTTTGTTTCGCCGCGGGCGGATAAATTCACCCCTCCACTTT. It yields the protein CASSLFRRGRINSPLHF.